The clone carrying this TCR beta chain was seen at least ten times. Per the germline V gene, CDR1 is SGHVS and CDR2 is FQNEAQ. J was trimmed by 2 bases and V by 6 bases; bases with no gene match: 3. The CDR3 loop spans 14 amino acids. RNA transcripts gave rise to amplified TCR beta CDR3 regions. The HTBI primer set served for first-round RT-PCR of the TCR CDR3. TCRdb used MiXCR to reprocess the multiplex PCR reads, holding one entry per CDR3 protein. The sample holds 600,000 to 900,000 distinct CDR3 sequences, roughly 15% seen once. Newly diagnosed patients aged 18 to 65 had hyperthyroidism of under 2 months' duration. This sample is drawn from a study of T cells in Graves' hyperthyroidism and ophthalmopathy.

The V and J genes are TRBV7-8 and TRBJ2-1; 8 positions agree with TRBD1. The specimen sequenced was blood. This receptor was identified in a man between 18 and 35 years old with Graves' hyperthyroidism. The CDR3 DNA sequence: TGTGCCAGCAGGACAGGGGACCCCTACAATGAGCAGTTCTTC. It translates to CASRTGDPYNEQFF.